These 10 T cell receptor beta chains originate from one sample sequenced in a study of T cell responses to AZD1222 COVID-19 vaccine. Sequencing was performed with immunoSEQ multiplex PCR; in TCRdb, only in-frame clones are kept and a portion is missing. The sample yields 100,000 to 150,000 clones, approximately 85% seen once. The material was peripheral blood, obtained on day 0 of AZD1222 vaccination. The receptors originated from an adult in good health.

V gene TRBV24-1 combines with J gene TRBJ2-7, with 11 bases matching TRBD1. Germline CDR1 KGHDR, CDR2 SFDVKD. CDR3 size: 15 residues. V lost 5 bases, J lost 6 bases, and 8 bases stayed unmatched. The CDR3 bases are TGTGCCACCAGTGCACCGGGACAGGGGGTGGGCGAGCAGTACTTC. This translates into CATSAPGQGVGEQYF.

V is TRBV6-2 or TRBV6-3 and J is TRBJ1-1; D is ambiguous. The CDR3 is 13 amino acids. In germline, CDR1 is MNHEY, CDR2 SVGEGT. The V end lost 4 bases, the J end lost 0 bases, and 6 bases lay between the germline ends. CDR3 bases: TGTGCCAGCAGTTCCTTAATGAACACTGAAGCTTTCTTT. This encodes CASSSLMNTEAFF.

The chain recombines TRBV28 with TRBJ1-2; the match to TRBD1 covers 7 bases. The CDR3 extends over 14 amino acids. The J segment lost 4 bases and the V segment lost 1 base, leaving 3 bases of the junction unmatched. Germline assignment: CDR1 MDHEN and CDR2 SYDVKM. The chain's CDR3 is CASSLSRQGYGYTF. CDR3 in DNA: TGTGCCAGCAGTTTATCCCGACAGGGCTATGGCTACACCTTC.

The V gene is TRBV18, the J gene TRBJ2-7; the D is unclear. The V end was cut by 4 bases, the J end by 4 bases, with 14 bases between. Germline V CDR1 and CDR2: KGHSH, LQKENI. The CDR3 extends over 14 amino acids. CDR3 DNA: TGTGCCAGCTCACGAGCCGGGCAAAATTACGAGCAGTACTTC. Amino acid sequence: CASSRAGQNYEQYF.

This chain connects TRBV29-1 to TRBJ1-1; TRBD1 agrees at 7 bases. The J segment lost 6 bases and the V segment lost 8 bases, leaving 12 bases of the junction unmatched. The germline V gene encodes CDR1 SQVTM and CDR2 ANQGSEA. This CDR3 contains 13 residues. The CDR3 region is CSSRDDRDAEAFF. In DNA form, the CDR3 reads TGCAGCTCCCGAGATGACAGGGATGCTGAAGCTTTCTTT.

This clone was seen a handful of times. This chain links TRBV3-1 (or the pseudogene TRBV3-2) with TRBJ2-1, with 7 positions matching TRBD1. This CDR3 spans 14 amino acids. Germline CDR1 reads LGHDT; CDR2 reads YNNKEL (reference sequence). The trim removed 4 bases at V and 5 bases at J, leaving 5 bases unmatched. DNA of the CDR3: TGTGCCAGCAGCCCCCAGGGACAGAACAATGAGCAGTTCTTC. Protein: CASSPQGQNNEQFF.

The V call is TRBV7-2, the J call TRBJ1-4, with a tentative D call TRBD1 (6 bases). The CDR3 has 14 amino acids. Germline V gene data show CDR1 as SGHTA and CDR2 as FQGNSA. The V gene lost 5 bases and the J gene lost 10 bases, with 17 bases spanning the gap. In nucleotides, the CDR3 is TGTGCCAGCAGCCAAAATCCGGGGGCAGGAAAACTGTTTTTT. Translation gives CASSQNPGAGKLFF.

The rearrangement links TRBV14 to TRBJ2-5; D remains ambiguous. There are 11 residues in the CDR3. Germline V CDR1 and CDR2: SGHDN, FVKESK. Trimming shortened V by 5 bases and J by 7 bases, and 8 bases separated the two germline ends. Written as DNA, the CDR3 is TGTGCCAGCAGCTGGGCTGGGACCCAGTACTTC. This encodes CASSWAGTQYF.

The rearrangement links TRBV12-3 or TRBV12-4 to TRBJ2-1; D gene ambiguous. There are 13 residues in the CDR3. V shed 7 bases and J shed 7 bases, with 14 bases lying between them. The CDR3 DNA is TGTGCCAGCAATAGTCCAAACCTGAATGAGCAGTTCTTC. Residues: CASNSPNLNEQFF.

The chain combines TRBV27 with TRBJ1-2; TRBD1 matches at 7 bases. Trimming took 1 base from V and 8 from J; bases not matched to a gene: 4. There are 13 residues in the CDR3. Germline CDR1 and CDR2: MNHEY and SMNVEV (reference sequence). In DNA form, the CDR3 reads TGTGCCAGCAGTTTATACAGGGGACAAGGCTACACCTTC. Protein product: CASSLYRGQGYTF.